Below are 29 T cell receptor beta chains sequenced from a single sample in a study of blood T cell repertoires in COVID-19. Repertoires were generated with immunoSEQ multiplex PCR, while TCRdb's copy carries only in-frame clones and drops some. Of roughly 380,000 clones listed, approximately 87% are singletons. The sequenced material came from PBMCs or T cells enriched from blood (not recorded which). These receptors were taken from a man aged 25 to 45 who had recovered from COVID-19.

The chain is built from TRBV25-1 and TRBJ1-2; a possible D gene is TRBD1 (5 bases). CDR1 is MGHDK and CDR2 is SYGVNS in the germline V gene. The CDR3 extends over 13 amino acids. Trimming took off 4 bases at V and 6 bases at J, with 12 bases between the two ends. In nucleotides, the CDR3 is TGTGCCAGCAGTGCGGCGGGACGCGATGGCTACACCTTC. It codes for CASSAAGRDGYTF.

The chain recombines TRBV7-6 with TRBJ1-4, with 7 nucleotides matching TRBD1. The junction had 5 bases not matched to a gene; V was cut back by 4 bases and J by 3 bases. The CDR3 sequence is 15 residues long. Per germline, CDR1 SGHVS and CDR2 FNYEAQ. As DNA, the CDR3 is TGTGCCAGCAGCTCAAGACAGGGTGCTAATGAAAAACTGTTTTTT. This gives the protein CASSSRQGANEKLFF.

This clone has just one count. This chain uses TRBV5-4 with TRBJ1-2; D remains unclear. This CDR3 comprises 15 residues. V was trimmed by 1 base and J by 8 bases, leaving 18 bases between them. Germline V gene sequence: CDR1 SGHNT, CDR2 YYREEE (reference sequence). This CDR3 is CASSLPPGGLGGYTF. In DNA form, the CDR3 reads TGTGCCAGCAGCTTGCCTCCTGGAGGGTTAGGAGGCTACACCTTC.

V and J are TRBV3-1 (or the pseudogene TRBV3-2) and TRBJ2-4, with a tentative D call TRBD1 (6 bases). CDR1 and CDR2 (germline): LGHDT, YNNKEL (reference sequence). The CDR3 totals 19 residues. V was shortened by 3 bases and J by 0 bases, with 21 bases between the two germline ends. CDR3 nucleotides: TGTGCCAGCAGCCATGCAACAGGGTACGCAACCCTAGCCAAAAACATTCAGTACTTC. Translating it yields CASSHATGYATLAKNIQYF.

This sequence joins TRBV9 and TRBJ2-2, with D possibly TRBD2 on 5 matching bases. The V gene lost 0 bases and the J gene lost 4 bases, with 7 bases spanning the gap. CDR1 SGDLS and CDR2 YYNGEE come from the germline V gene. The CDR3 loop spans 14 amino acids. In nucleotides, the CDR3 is TGTGCCAGCAGCGTAGGGGCGGGCACCGGGGAGCTGTTTTTT. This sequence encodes CASSVGAGTGELFF.

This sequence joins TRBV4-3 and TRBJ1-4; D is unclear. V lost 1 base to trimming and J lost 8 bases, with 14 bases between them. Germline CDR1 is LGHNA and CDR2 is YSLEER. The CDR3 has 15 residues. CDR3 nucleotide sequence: TGCGCCAGCAGCCAAGCACTTTTTTTGAACGAAAAACTGTTTTTT. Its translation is CASSQALFLNEKLFF.

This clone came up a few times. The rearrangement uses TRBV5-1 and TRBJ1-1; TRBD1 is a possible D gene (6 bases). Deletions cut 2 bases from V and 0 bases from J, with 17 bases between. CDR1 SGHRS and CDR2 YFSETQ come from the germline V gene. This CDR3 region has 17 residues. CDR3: CASSFVTGRPMNTEAFF. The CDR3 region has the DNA TGCGCCAGCAGCTTCGTGACAGGCAGGCCTATGAACACTGAAGCTTTCTTT.

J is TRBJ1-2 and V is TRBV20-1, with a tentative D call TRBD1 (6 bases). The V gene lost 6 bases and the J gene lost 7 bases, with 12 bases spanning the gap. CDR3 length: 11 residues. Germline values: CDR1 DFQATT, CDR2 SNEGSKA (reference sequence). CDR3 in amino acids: CSAFDRSGYTF. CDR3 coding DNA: TGCAGTGCCTTTGACAGGAGTGGCTACACCTTC.

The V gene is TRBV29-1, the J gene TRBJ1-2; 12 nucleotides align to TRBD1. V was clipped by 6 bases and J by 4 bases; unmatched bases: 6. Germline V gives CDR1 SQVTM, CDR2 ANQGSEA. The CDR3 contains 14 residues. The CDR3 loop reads CSVRDRGQSYGYTF. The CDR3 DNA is TGCAGCGTAAGGGACAGGGGGCAAAGCTATGGCTACACCTTC.

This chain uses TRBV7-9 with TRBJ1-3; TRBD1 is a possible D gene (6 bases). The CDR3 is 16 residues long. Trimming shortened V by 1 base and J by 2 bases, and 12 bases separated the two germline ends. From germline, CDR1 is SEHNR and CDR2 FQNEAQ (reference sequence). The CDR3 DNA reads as TGTGCCAGCAGCTTAGGTGGGGGCAGACCTGGAAACACCATATATTTT. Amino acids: CASSLGGGRPGNTIYF.

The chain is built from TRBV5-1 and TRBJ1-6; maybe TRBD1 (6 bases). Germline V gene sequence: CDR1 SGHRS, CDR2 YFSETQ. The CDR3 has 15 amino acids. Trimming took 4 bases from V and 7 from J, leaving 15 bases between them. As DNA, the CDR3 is TGCGCCAGCAGCAACCAGGGGAGTCAGAATTCACCCCTCCACTTT. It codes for CASSNQGSQNSPLHF.

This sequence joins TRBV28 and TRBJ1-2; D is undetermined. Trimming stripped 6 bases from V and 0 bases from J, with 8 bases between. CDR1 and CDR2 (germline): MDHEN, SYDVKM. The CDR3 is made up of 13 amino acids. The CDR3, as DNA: TGTGCCAGCAGCACCACATCTAACTATGGCTACACCTTC. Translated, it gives CASSTTSNYGYTF.

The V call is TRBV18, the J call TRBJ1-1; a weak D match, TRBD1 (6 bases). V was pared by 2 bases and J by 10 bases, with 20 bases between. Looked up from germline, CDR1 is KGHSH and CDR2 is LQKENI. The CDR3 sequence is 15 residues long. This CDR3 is CASSPEWGGSSIAFF. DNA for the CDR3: TGTGCCAGCTCACCAGAATGGGGGGGCTCGAGTATAGCTTTCTTT.

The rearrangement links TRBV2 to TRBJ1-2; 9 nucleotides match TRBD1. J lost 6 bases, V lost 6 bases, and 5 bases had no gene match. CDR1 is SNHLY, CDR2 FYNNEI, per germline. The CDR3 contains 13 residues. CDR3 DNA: TGTGCCAGCAGCGGGACAGGGTCGGATGGCTACACCTTC. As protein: CASSGTGSDGYTF.

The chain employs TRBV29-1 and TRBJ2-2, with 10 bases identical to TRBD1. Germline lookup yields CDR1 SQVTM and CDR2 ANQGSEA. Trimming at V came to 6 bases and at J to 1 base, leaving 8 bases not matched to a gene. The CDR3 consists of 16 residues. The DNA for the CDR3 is TGCAGCGTCGGGGACAGGGGAAGTAGGAACACCGGGGAGCTGTTTTTT. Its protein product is CSVGDRGSRNTGELFF.

The CDR3 sequence: CASSPRSGAYEQYF. CDR3 DNA sequence: TGTGCCAGCTCACCACGCAGCGGGGCATACGAGCAGTACTTC. The J gene is TRBJ2-7, the V gene TRBV18; 7 positions agree with TRBD2. Germline V gives CDR1 KGHSH, CDR2 LQKENI. Trimming at V came to 1 base and at J to 4 bases, leaving 4 bases not matched to a gene. CDR3 size: 14 residues.

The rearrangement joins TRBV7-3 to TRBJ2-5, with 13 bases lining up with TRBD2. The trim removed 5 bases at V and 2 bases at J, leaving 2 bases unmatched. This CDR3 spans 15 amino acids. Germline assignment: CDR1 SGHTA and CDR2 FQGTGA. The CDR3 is CASSPLAGGQETQYF. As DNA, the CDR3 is TGTGCCAGCAGCCCACTAGCGGGGGGGCAAGAGACCCAGTACTTC.

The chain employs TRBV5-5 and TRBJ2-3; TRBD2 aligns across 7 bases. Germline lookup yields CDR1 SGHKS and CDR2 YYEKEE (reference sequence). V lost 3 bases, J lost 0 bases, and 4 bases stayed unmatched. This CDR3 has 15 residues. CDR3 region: CASSSPGGSTDTQYF. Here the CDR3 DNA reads TGTGCCAGCAGCTCCCCGGGGGGTAGCACAGATACGCAGTATTTT.

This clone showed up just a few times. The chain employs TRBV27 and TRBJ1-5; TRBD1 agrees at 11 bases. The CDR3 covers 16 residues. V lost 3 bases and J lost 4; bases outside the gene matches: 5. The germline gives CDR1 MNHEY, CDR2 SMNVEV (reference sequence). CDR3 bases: TGTGCCAGCAGTTTGTCCGGGACAGGGGGTAATCAGCCCCAGCATTTT. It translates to CASSLSGTGGNQPQHF.

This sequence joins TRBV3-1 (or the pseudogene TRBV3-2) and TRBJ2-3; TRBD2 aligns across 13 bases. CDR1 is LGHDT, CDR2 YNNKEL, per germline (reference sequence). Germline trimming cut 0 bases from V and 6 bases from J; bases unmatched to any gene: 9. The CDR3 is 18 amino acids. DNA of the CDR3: TGTGCCAGCAGCCAAGAAGCGCCCGGGACTAGCGGGGTGGATACGCAGTATTTT. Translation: CASSQEAPGTSGVDTQYF.

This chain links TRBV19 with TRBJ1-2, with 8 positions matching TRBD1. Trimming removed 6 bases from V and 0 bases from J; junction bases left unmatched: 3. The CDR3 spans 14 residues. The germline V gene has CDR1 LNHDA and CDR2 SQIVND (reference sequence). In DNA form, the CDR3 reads TGTGCCAGTAGCCGGACAGGGTCTAACTATGGCTACACCTTC. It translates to CASSRTGSNYGYTF.

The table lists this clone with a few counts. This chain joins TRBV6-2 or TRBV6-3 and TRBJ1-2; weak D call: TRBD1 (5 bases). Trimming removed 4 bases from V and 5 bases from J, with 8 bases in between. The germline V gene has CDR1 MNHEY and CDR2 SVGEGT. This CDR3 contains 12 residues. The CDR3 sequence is CASSLGLYGYTF. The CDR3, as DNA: TGTGCCAGCAGTTTGGGACTTTATGGCTACACCTTC.

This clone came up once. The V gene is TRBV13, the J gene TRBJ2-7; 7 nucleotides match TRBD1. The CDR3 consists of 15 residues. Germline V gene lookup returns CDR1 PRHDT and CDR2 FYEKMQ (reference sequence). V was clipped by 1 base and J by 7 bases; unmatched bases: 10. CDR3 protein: CASSLAQGPVVEQYF. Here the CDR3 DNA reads TGTGCCAGCAGCTTAGCACAGGGGCCAGTAGTGGAGCAGTACTTC.

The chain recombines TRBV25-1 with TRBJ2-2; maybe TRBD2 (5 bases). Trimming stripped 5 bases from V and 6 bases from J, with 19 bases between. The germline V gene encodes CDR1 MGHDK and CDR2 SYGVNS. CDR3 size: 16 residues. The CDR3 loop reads CASSSRGNVLAGELFF. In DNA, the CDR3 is TGTGCCAGCAGTTCACGAGGGAATGTTTTAGCCGGGGAGCTGTTTTTT. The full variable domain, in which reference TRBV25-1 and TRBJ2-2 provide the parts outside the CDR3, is EADIYQTPRYLVIGTGKKITLECSQTMGHDKMYWYQQDPGMELHLIHYSYGVNSTEKGDLSSESTVSRIRTEHFPLTLESARPSHTSQYLCASSSRGNVLAGELFFGEGSRLTVL.

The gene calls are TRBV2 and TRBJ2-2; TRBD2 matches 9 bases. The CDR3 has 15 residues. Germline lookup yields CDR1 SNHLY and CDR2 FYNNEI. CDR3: CASGRGTALAGELFF. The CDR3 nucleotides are TGTGCTAGCGGGAGAGGGACAGCTTTAGCCGGGGAGCTGTTTTTT.

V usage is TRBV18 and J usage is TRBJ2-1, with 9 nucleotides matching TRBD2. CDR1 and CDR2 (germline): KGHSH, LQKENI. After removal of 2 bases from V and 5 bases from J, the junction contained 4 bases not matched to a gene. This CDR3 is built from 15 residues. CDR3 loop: CASSPTTSGNNEQFF. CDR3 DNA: TGTGCCAGCTCACCAACGACTAGCGGAAACAATGAGCAGTTCTTC. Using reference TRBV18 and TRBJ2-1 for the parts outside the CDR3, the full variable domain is NAGVMQNPRHLVRRRGQEARLRCSPMKGHSHVYWYRQLPEEGLKFMVYLQKENIIDESGMPKERFSAEFPKEGPSILRIQQVVRGDSAAYFCASSPTTSGNNEQFFGPGTRLTVL.

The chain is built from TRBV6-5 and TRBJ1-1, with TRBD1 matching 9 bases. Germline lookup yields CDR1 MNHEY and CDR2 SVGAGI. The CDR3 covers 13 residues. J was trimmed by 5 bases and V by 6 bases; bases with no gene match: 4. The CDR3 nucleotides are TGTGCCAGCAGATTACAGGGGGCGACTGAAGCTTTCTTT. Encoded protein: CASRLQGATEAFF.

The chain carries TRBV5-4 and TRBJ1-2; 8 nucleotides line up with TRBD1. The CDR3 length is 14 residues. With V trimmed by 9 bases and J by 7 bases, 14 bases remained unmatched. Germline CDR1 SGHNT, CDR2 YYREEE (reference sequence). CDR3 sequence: CAIYDRGQGRGYTF. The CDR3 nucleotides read TGTGCCATCTACGACAGGGGCCAGGGGCGTGGCTACACCTTC.

The CDR3 here is CASSLWGQGNTGELFF. The CDR3 region has the DNA TGTGCCAGCAGCTTATGGGGACAGGGTAACACCGGGGAGCTGTTTTTT. J is TRBJ2-2 and V is TRBV11-2; TRBD1 matches at 9 bases. V lost 2 bases, J lost 2 bases, and 3 bases stayed unmatched. Germline loops: CDR1 SGHAT, CDR2 FQNNGV. The CDR3 contains 16 residues. Full variable domain (rest looked up from reference TRBV11-2 and TRBJ2-2): EAGVAQSPRYKIIEKRQSVAFWCNPISGHATLYWYQQILGQGPKLLIQFQNNGVVDDSQLPKDRFSAERLKGVDSTLKIQPAKLEDSAVYLCASSLWGQGNTGELFFGEGSRLTVL.